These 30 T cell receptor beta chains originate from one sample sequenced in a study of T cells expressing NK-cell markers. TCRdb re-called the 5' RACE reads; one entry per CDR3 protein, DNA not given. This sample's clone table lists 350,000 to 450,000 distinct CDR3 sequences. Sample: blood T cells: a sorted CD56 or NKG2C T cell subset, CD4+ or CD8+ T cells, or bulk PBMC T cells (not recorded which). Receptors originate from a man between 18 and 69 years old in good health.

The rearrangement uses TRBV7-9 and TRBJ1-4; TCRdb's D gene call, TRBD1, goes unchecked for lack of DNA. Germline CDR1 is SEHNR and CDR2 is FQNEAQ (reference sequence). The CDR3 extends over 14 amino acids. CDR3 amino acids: CASSQKGEYEKLFF. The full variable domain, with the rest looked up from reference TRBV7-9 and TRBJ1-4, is DTGVSQNPRHKITKRGQNVTFRCDPISEHNRLYWYRQTLGQGPEFLTYFQNEAQLEKSRLLSDRFSAERPKGSFSTLEIQRTEQGDSAMYLCASSQKGEYEKLFFGSGTQLSVL.

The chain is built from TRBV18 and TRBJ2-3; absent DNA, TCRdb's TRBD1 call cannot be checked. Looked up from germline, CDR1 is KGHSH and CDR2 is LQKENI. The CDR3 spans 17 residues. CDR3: CASSPSRTGVRTDTQYF.

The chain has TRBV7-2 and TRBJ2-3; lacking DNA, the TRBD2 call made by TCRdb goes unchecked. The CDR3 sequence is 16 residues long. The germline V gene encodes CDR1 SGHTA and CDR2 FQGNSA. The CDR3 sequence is CASSSPGALATDTQYF.

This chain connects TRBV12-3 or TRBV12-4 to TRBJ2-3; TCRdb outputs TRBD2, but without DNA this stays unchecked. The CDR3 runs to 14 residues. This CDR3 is CASRTSGGGDTQYF.

CDR3 protein: CASSFWTSSPEQFF. The rearrangement uses TRBV5-1 and TRBJ2-1; TCRdb indicates TRBD2, and absent DNA this call remains unverified. Germline-derived CDR1 and CDR2 are SGHRS and YFSETQ. The CDR3 loop spans 14 amino acids.

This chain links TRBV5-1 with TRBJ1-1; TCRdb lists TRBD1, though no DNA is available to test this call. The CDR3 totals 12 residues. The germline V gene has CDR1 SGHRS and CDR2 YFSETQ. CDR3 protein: CASSDTGPEAFF.

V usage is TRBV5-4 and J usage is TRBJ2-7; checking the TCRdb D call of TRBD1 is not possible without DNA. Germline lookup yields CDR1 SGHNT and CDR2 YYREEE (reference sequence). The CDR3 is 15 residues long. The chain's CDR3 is CASSLATGGVYEQYF.

CDR3 in amino acids: CASSVGTGSEAFF. The chain employs TRBV10-2 and TRBJ1-1; TCRdb designates TRBD1, a call that cannot be tested without DNA. CDR3 length equals 13 residues. Germline V lookup: CDR1 WSHSY, CDR2 SAAADI.

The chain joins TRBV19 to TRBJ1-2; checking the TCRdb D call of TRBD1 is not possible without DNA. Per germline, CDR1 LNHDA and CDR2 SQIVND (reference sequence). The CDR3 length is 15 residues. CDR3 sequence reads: CASSPDRPPNYGYTF.

CDR3 in amino acids: CSASLGARGRDTYEQYF. V gene TRBV20-1 combines with J gene TRBJ2-7; TCRdb's D call of TRBD1 is untestable without DNA. The CDR3 has 17 residues. Per germline, CDR1 DFQATT and CDR2 SNEGSKA (reference sequence).

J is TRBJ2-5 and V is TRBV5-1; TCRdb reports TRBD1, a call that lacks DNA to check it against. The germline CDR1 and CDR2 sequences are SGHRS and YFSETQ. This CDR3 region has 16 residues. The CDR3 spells CASSSRDSWRQETQYF.

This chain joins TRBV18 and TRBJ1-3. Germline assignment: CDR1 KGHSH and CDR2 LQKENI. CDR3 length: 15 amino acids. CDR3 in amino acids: CASSRGVEAGNTIYF. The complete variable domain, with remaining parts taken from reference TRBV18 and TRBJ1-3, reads NAGVMQNPRHLVRRRGQEARLRCSPMKGHSHVYWYRQLPEEGLKFMVYLQKENIIDESGMPKERFSAEFPKEGPSILRIQQVVRGDSAAYFCASSRGVEAGNTIYFGEGSWLTVV.

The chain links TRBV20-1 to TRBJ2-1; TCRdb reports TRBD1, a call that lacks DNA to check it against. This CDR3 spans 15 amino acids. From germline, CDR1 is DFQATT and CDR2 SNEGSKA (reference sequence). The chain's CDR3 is CSATGQGGSYNEQFF.

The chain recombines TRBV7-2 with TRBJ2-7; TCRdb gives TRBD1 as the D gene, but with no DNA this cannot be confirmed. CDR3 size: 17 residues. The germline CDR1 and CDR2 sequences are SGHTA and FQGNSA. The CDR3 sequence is CASSFGPPGQGAYEQYF.

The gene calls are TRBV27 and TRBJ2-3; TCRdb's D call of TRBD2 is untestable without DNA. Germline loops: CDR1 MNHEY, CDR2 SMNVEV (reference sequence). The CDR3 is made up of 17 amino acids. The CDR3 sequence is CASSFPGLAGRTDTQYF.

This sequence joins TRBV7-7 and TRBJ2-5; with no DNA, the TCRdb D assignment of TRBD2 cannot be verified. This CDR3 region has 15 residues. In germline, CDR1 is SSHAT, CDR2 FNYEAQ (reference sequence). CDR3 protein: CASSAAGGIGETQYF.

This chain's CDR3 is CASRPRWGGQGTEAFF. The chain recombines TRBV12-3 or TRBV12-4 with TRBJ1-1; TCRdb reports TRBD1, a call that lacks DNA to check it against. The CDR3 has 16 amino acids.

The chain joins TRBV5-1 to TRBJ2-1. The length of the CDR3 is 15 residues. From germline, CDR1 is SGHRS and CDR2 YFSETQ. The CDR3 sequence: CASSLARLTYNEQFF.

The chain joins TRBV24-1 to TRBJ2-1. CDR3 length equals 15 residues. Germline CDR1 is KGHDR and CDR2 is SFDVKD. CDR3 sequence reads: CATSDKGQSYNEQFF.

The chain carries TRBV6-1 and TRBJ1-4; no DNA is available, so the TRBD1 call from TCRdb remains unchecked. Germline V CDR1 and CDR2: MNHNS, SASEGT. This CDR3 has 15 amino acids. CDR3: CASRPMGPRNEKLFF.

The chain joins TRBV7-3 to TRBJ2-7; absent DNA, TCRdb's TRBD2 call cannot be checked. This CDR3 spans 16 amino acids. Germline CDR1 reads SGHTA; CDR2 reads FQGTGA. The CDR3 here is CASSPMGLAGTYEQYF.

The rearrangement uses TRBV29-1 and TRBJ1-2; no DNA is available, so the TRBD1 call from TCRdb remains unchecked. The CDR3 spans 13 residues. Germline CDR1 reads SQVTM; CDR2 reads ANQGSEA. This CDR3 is CSVEPQGLHGYTF.

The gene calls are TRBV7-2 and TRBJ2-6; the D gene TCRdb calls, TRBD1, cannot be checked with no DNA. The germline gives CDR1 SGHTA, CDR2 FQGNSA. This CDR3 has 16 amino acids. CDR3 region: CASSLGPISGANVLTF.

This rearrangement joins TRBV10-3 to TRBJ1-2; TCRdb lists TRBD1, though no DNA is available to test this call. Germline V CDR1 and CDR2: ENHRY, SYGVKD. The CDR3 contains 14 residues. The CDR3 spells CAIRTTGGSYGYTF.

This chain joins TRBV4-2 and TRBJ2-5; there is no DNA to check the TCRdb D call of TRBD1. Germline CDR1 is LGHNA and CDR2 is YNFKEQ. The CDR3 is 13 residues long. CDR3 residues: CASLGAGEETQYF.

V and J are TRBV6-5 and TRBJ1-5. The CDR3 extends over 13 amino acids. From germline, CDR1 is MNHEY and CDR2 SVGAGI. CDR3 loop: CASSYSYNQPQHF.

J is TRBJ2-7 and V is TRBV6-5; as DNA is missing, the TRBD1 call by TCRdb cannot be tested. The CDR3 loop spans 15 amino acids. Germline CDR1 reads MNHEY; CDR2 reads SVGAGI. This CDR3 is CASSYRGRGGVEQYF.

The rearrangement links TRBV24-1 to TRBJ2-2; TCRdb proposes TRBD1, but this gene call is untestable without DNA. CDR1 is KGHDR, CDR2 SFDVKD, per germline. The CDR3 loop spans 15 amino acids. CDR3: CATESGGWNTGELFF.

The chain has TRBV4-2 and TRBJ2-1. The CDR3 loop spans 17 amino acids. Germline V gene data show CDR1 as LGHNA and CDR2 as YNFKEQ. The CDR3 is CASSQEPAVSSYNEQFF.

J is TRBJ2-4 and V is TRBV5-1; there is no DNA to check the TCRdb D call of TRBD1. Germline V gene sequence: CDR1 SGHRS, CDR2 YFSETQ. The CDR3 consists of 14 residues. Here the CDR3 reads CASSLTAKGDIQYF.